Below are 12 T cell receptor beta chains sequenced from a single sample in a study of blood T cell repertoires in COVID-19. The protocol was immunoSEQ multiplex PCR, while the TCRdb copy is restricted to in-frame clones and leaves out a portion. Among about 150,000 clones listed, roughly 91% were seen once. The specimen sequenced was peripheral blood. The receptors here all came from a man younger than 35 with COVID-19, enrolled during active disease.

This chain links TRBV7-2 with TRBJ2-3; a weak D match, TRBD2 (6 bases). CDR1 SGHTA and CDR2 FQGNSA come from the germline V gene. The CDR3 runs 15 residues. V was shortened by 5 bases and J by 6 bases, with 18 bases between the two germline ends. CDR3 DNA sequence: TGTGCCAGCAGCGTCCGGGACTCCCCTCTGGATACGCAGTATTTT. Translated, it gives CASSVRDSPLDTQYF.

There are a few counts of this clone. The genes are TRBV6-1 and TRBJ2-2, with TRBD2 matching 8 bases. Germline V gives CDR1 MNHNS, CDR2 SASEGT. There are 15 residues in the CDR3. V gave up 2 bases and J gave up 5 bases; unmatched junction bases: 4. CDR3: CASSEIAGRTGELFF. The CDR3 nucleotides are TGTGCCAGCAGTGAAATAGCGGGACGAACCGGGGAGCTGTTTTTT.

This clone has only one observation. The V call is TRBV11-2, the J call TRBJ2-7, with 7 bases lining up with TRBD2. With V trimmed by 4 bases and J by 6 bases, 12 bases remained unmatched. The germline CDR1 and CDR2 sequences are SGHAT and FQNNGV. This CDR3 is 15 amino acids long. CDR3 DNA: TGTGCCAGCAGCTCTACGGGCGGGAGTGAGAGCGAGCAGTACTTC. The encoded protein is CASSSTGGSESEQYF.

This sequence joins TRBV4-3 and TRBJ2-7; 11 bases agree with TRBD1. Germline assignment: CDR1 LGHNA and CDR2 YSLEER. With V trimmed by 1 base and J by 3 bases, 2 bases remained unmatched. The CDR3 spans 15 residues. The CDR3 nucleotides read TGCGCCAGCAGCCAAGGGACAGGGGGCGTCTACGAGCAGTACTTC. It codes for CASSQGTGGVYEQYF.

This chain joins TRBV30 and TRBJ2-3, with 12 bases fitting TRBD2. Germline assignment: CDR1 GTSNPN and CDR2 SVGIG (reference sequence). This CDR3 has 18 residues. V gave up 1 base and J gave up 0 bases; unmatched junction bases: 8. The chain's CDR3 is CAWSGLAGGPESTDTQYF. The CDR3 coding sequence is TGTGCCTGGAGTGGGCTAGCGGGAGGGCCGGAGAGCACAGATACGCAGTATTTT.

The gene calls are TRBV5-5 and TRBJ1-2; D may be TRBD1 (6 bases). Germline CDR1 and CDR2: SGHKS and YYEKEE (reference sequence). The CDR3 extends over 13 amino acids. V was trimmed by 1 base and J by 4 bases, leaving 8 bases between them. Written as DNA, the CDR3 is TGTGCCAGCAGCTTGCAGGGGCGCTATGGCTACACCTTC. Its translation is CASSLQGRYGYTF.

Comment on this clone: The junction differs from germline at one of its ends, possibly a read error. The chain uses TRBV27 and TRBJ1-4, with 7 bases that match TRBD1. The CDR3 is 16 residues long. Germline assignment: CDR1 MNHEY and CDR2 SMNVEV (reference sequence). CDR3 in DNA: TGTGCCAGCAGTTCTTACTCAGGGGGACGCCTTGGTAAACTGCTTTTT. This sequence encodes CASSSYSGGRLGKLLF.

This chain joins TRBV27 and TRBJ1-3; TRBD1 aligns across 7 bases. V lost 5 bases, J lost 3 bases, and 4 bases stayed unmatched. The germline CDR1 and CDR2 sequences are MNHEY and SMNVEV (reference sequence). The CDR3 extends over 14 amino acids. CDR3 nucleotide sequence: TGTGCCAGCAGTCCTACAGGGGTTGGAAACACCATATATTTT. Translating gives CASSPTGVGNTIYF.

The chain has TRBV11-3 and TRBJ2-1; 9 positions match TRBD2. CDR1 and CDR2 from the germline V gene are SGHNT and YENEEA. This CDR3 comprises 17 residues. The junction had 9 bases not matched to a gene; V was cut back by 4 bases and J by 2 bases. CDR3: CASSSGTSPRPYNEQFF. The CDR3 coding sequence is TGTGCCAGCAGCTCCGGGACTAGCCCCAGGCCCTACAATGAGCAGTTCTTC.

This clone was seen more than once but under ten times. Distinct nucleotide sequences in the sample also encode this CDR3. This chain connects TRBV19 to TRBJ1-1; D remains ambiguous. Trimming took 3 bases from V and 4 from J, leaving 3 bases between them. The CDR3 loop spans 11 amino acids. In germline, CDR1 is LNHDA, CDR2 SQIVND (reference sequence). The CDR3 DNA follows: TGTGCCAGTAGTATCGGCACTGAAGCTTTCTTT. It translates to CASSIGTEAFF. Drawing the rest from reference TRBV19 and TRBJ1-1, the complete variable domain is DGGITQSPKYLFRKEGQNVTLSCEQNLNHDAMYWYRQDPGQGLRLIYYSQIVNDFQKGDIAEGYSVSREKKESFPLTVTSAQKNPTAFYLCASSIGTEAFFGQGTRLTVV.

The chain couples TRBV5-5 to TRBJ1-1, with D possibly being TRBD1 (5 bases). From germline, CDR1 is SGHKS and CDR2 YYEKEE (reference sequence). This CDR3 contains 14 residues. Trimming cost V 2 bases and J 3 bases, with 11 bases left between them. The CDR3 spells CASSLWRGDTEAFF. Here the CDR3 DNA reads TGTGCCAGCAGCTTATGGCGGGGGGACACTGAAGCTTTCTTT.

This clone was recorded only once. The CDR3 region has the DNA TGTGCCAGCACTAACTACTGGGACAGTGGAATCGGGCCCCAGCATTTT. Translating it yields CASTNYWDSGIGPQHF. The chain is built from TRBV28 and TRBJ1-5; 7 nucleotides align to TRBD1. CDR1 and CDR2 (germline): MDHEN, SYDVKM. This CDR3 comprises 16 residues. With V trimmed by 7 bases and J by 9 bases, 18 bases remained unmatched.